This T cell receptor (beta chain) appears in the sequencing data of a study of PD-1 blockade in classical Hodgkin lymphoma. Time point: cycle 4 day 1 (C4D1), after 5 to 7 weeks of nivolumab. The patients all showed relapse after autologous stem cell transplantation, while their brentuximab vedotin exposure varied. The best responses consisted of complete response, partial response or progressive disease. Clones were sequenced by immunoSEQ multiplex PCR, and TCRdb holds only the in-frame ones, with some missing. In the table there are around 50,000 clones, around 74% of which are singletons. Germline loops: CDR1 SGHNT, CDR2 YENEEA. The CDR3 is 14 amino acids. With 5 bases clipped from V and 4 bases from J, the junction kept 7 bases outside the gene matches. This clone was detected only a few times. Its antigen is undetermined. Findings and limits, study-wide: Whatever underlies the repertoire differences (possibly disease activity or prior therapy) remains undefined. Reported baseline diversity: healthy donors highest, relapsed/refractory patients lowest. CD4+ TCR diversity, unlike CD8+, climbed significantly by C4D1.

The receptor was derived from a human donor with classical Hodgkin lymphoma. Sequenced here: peripheral blood mononuclear cells (PBMCs), sampled before the fourth cycle of nivolumab. V is TRBV11-3 and J is TRBJ1-2; 7 nucleotides agree with TRBD1. CDR3 DNA sequence: TGTGCCAGCAGCGTACCGGGACAGAGCTATGGCTACACCTTC. This gives the protein CASSVPGQSYGYTF. The full variable domain, completed using reference TRBV11-3 and TRBJ1-2, is EAGVVQSPRYKIIEKKQPVAFWCNPISGHNTLYWYLQNLGQGPELLIRYENEEAVDDSQLPKDRFSAERLKGVDSTLKIQPAELGDSAVYLCASSVPGQSYGYTFGSGTRLTVV.